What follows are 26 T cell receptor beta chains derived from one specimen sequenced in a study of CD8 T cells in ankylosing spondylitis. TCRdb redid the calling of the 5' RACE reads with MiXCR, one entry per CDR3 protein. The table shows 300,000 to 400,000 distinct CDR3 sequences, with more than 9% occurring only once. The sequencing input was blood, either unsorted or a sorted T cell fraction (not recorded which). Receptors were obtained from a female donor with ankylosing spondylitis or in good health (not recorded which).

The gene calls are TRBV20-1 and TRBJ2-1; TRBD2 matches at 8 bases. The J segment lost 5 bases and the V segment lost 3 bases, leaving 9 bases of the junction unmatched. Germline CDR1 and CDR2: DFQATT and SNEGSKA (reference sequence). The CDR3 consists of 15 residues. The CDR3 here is CSASAPTSGNNEQFF. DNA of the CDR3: TGCAGTGCTAGCGCTCCCACTAGCGGAAACAATGAGCAGTTCTTC.

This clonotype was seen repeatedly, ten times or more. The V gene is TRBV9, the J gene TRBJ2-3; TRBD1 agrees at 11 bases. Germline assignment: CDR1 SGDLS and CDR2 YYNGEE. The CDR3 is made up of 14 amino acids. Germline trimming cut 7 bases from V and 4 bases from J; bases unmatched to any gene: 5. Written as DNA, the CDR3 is TGTGCCAGCGTCCCGGGACAGGGGGCAGATACGCAGTATTTT. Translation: CASVPGQGADTQYF.

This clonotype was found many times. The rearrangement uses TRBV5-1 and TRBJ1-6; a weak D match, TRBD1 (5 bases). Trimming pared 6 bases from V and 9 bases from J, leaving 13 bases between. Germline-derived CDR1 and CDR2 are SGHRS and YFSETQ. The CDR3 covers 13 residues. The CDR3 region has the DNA TGCGCCAGCACTCCAGGGTCAGGTTCACCCCTCCACTTT. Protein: CASTPGSGSPLHF.

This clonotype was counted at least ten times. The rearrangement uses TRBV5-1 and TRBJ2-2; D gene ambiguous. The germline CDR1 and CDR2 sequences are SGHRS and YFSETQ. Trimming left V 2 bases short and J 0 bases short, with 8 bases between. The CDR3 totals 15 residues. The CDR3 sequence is CASSLSASNTGELFF. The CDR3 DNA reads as TGCGCCAGCAGCTTATCGGCCTCGAACACCGGGGAGCTGTTTTTT.

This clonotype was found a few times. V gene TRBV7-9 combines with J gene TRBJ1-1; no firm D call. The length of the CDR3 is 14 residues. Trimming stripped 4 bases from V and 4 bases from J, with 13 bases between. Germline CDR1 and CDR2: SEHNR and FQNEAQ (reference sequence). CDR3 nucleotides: TGTGCCAGCAGCTCAACTACATGGGCCACTGAAGCTTTCTTT. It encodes CASSSTTWATEAFF. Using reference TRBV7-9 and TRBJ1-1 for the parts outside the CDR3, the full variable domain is DTGVSQNPRHKITKRGQNVTFRCDPISEHNRLYWYRQTLGQGPEFLTYFQNEAQLEKSRLLSDRFSAERPKGSFSTLEIQRTEQGDSAMYLCASSSTTWATEAFFGQGTRLTVV.

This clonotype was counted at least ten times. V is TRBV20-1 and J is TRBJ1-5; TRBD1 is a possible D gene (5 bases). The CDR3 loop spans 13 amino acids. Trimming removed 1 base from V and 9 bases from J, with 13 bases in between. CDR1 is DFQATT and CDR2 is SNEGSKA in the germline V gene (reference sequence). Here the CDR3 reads CSARVPGHRPQHF. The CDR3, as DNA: TGCAGTGCTAGAGTGCCAGGACACCGGCCCCAGCATTTT.

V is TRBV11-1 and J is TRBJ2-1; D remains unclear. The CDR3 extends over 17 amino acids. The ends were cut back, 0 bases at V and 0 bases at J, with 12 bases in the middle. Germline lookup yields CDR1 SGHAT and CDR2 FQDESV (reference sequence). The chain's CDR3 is CASSLAGRRSSYNEQFF. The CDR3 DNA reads TGTGCCAGCAGCTTAGCCGGGCGGCGGAGCTCCTACAATGAGCAGTTCTTC.

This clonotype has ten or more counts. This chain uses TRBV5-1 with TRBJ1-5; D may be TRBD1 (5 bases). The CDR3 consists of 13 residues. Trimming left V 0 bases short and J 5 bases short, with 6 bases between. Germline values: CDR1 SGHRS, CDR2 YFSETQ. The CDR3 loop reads CASSLEQDQPQHF. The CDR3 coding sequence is TGCGCCAGCAGCTTGGAACAGGATCAGCCCCAGCATTTT.

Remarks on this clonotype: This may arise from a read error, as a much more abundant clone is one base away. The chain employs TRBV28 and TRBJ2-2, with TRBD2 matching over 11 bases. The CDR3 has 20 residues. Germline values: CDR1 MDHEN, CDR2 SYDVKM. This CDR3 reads CASSLPPAFSGRVNSGELFF. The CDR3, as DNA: TGTGCCAGCAGTTTGCCCCCAGCCTTTAGCGGGAGGGTGAACTCCGGGGAGCTGTTTTTT.

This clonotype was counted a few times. The CDR3 region has the DNA TGTGCCAGCAGTCCCAGGCCGGGACAGGGCCACGAGCAGTACTTC. Translating it yields CASSPRPGQGHEQYF. The chain carries TRBV27 and TRBJ2-7, with TRBD1 identical over 9 bases. The germline V gene encodes CDR1 MNHEY and CDR2 SMNVEV (reference sequence). The J segment lost 5 bases and the V segment lost 5 bases, leaving 10 bases of the junction unmatched. The CDR3 is 15 residues long.

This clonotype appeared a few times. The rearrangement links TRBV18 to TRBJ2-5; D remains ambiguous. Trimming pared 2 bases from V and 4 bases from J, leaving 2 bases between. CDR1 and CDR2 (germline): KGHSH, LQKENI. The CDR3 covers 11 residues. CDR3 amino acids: CASSPIETQYF. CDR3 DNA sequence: TGTGCCAGCTCACCAATAGAGACCCAGTACTTC.

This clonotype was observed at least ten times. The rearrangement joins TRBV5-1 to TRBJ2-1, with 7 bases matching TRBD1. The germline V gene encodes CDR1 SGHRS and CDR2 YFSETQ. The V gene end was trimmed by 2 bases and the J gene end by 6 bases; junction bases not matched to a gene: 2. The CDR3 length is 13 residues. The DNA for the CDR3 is TGCGCCAGCAGCTTAAACAGGGGCAATGAGCAGTTCTTC. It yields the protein CASSLNRGNEQFF.

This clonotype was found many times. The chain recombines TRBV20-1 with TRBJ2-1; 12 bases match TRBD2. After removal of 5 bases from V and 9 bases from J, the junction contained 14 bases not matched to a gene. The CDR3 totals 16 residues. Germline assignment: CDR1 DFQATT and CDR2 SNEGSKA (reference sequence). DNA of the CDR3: TGCAGTGCTTCCCTGACTAGCGGGGGTGATAGTGGTGAGCAGTTCTTC. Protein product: CSASLTSGGDSGEQFF.

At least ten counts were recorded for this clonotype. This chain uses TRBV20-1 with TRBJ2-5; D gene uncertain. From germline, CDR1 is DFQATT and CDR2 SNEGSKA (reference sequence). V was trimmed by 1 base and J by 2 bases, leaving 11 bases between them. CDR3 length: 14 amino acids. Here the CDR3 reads CSARVLTSQETQYF. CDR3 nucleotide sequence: TGCAGTGCTAGAGTTTTGACGTCTCAAGAGACCCAGTACTTC.

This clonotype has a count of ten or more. The CDR3 spells CASSLIQKDGYTF. The CDR3 bases are TGTGCCAGCAGCTTAATCCAGAAGGACGGCTACACCTTC. The chain is built from TRBV7-2 and TRBJ1-2; no clear D gene. V was clipped by 2 bases and J by 8 bases, with 12 bases between them. This CDR3 has 13 amino acids. Germline V gives CDR1 SGHTA, CDR2 FQGNSA.

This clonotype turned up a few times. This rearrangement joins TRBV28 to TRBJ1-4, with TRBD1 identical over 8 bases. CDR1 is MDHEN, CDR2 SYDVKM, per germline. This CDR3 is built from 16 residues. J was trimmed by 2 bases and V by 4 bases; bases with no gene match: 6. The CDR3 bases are TGTGCCAGCAGTTCACTCCGACAGGGGACTAATGAAAAACTGTTTTTT. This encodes CASSSLRQGTNEKLFF.

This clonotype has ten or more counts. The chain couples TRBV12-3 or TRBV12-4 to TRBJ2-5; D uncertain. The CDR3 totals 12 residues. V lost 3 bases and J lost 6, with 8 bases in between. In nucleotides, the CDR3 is TGTGCCAGCAGTTTGGCTGGTAAGACCCAGTACTTC. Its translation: CASSLAGKTQYF.

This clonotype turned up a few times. The CDR3 bases are TGCAGTGCTAGTAAGGGACAGGGGGCCTACGAGCAGTACTTC. Amino acids: CSASKGQGAYEQYF. The chain recombines TRBV20-1 with TRBJ2-7; 11 bases are a match to TRBD1. This CDR3 is built from 14 residues. J gave up 2 bases and V 3 bases, and 3 bases lay outside the gene matches. Germline V gene data show CDR1 as DFQATT and CDR2 as SNEGSKA (reference sequence).

The CDR3 spells CASSLGSGRINYGYTF. CDR3 nucleotides: TGCGCCAGCAGCTTGGGGTCAGGACGGATAAACTATGGCTACACCTTC. The V call is TRBV5-1, the J call TRBJ1-2, with no clear D. V dropped 0 bases and J dropped 2 bases, with 14 bases sitting between them. The CDR3 length is 16 residues. Germline V CDR1 and CDR2: SGHRS, YFSETQ.

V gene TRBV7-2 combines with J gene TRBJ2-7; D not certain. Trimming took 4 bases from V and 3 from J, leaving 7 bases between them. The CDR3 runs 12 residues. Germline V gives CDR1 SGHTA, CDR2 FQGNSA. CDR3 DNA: TGTGCCAGCAGCTACGACCTCTACGAGCAGTACTTC. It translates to CASSYDLYEQYF.

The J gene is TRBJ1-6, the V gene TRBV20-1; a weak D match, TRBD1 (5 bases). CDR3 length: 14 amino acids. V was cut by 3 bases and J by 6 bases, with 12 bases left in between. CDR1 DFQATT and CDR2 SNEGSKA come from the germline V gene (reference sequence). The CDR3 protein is CSASPGGINSPLHF. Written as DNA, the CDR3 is TGCAGTGCTAGCCCCGGGGGAATTAATTCACCCCTCCACTTT.

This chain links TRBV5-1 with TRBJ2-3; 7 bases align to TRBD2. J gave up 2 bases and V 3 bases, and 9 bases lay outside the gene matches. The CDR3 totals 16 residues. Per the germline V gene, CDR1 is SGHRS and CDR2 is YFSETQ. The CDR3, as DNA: TGCGCCAGCAGCTCAATAGCGGGCCTCGTCACAGATACGCAGTATTTT. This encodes CASSSIAGLVTDTQYF.

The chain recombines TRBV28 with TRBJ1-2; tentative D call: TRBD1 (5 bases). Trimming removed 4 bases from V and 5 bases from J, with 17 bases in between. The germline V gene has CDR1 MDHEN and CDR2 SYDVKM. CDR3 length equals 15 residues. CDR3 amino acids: CASSSAAGRRYGYTF. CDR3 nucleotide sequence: TGTGCCAGCAGTTCGGCTGCGGGGCGGAGGTATGGCTACACCTTC.

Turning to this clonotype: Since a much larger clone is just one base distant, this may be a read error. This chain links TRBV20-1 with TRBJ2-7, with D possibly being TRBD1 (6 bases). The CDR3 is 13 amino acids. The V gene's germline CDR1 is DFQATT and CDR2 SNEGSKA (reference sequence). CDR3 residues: CSAPRDKSYEQSF. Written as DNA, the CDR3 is TGCAGTGCCCCCCGGGACAAGTCCTACGAGCAGTCCTTC.

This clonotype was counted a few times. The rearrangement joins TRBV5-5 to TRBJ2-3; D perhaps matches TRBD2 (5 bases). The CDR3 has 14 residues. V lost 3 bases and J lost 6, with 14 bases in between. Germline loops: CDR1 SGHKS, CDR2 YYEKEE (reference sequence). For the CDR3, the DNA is TGTGCCAGCAGCTCGATAAACTTAGCGGATACGCAGTATTTT. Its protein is CASSSINLADTQYF.

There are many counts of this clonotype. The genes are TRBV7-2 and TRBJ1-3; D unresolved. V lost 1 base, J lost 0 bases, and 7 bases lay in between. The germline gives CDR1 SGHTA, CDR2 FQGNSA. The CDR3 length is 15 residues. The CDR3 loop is CASSLGYASGNTIYF. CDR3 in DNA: TGTGCCAGCAGCTTAGGGTATGCCTCTGGAAACACCATATATTTT. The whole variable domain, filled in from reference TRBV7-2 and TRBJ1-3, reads GAGVSQSPSNKVTEKGKDVELRCDPISGHTALYWYRQSLGQGLEFLIYFQGNSAPDKSGLPSDRFSAERTGGSVSTLTIQRTQQEDSAVYLCASSLGYASGNTIYFGEGSWLTVV.